The 22 T cell receptor beta chains below all came from one sample that was sequenced in a study of technical replicates of blood from four donors (dated by TCRdb to about 2017). Receptor amplification or capture employed the immunoSEQ multiplex PCR assay. TCRdb holds this immuneACCESS table with in-frame rearrangements only. Some clones are missing; in checked studies, unresolved V genes explain under half, and the rest has no known cause. For this sample the table gives around 83,000 clones, of which around nine tenths were detected only once. Around 0.25% of the sample belongs to the ten largest clones. The sample was T cells isolated from PBMCs. Receptors originate from a human donor in good health.

The chain combines TRBV6-4 with TRBJ2-1; TRBD2 aligns across 9 bases. The length of the CDR3 is 18 residues. The V gene end was trimmed by 5 bases and the J gene end by 5 bases; junction bases not matched to a gene: 16. Germline loops: CDR1 MRHNA, CDR2 SNTAGT. The CDR3 DNA is TGTGCCAGCAGTCTCTTCGTTACCGCTAGCGGGATCCACAATGAGCAGTTCTTC. As protein: CASSLFVTASGIHNEQFF.

The V gene is TRBV19, the J gene TRBJ2-1, with TRBD2 matching 7 bases. Trimming at V came to 3 bases and at J to 5 bases, leaving 7 bases not matched to a gene. Germline CDR1 LNHDA, CDR2 SQIVND (reference sequence). The CDR3 runs to 15 residues. The CDR3 loop reads CASSIRSGTHNEQFF. DNA of the CDR3: TGTGCCAGTAGTATCAGGAGCGGGACCCACAATGAGCAGTTCTTC.

The chain couples TRBV4-2 to TRBJ2-1, with TRBD1 identical over 10 bases. Germline V gene lookup returns CDR1 LGHNA and CDR2 YNFKEQ. V shed 4 bases and J 6 bases; nucleotides not matched to a gene: 3. The CDR3 totals 14 residues. This CDR3 is CASSPGTGVNEQFF. CDR3 nucleotide sequence: TGTGCCAGCAGCCCCGGGACAGGGGTCAATGAGCAGTTCTTC.

The CDR3 DNA is TGTGCCAGCAGTTTATATAGGGGGTTCGACTATGGCTACACCTTC. This translates into CASSLYRGFDYGYTF. The chain combines TRBV27 with TRBJ1-2; D is perhaps TRBD1 (6 bases). Germline CDR1 MNHEY, CDR2 SMNVEV (reference sequence). V was clipped by 1 base and J by 3 bases, with 12 bases between them. This CDR3 is built from 15 residues.

This chain joins TRBV14 and TRBJ2-5; no clear D gene. Between the trimmed V and J ends, which lost 1 base and 9 bases, there was a span of 12 bases. The CDR3 has 13 amino acids. Germline CDR1 is SGHDN and CDR2 is FVKESK. CDR3 nucleotides: TGTGCCAGCAGCCAAGCCCTGAGCATGGCCCAGTACTTC. Its translation: CASSQALSMAQYF.

This clone was detected only once. The chain couples TRBV2 to TRBJ1-4, with D unclear. Trimming removed 1 base at V and 7 bases at J, with 16 bases between. This CDR3 has 16 amino acids. Per the germline V gene, CDR1 is SNHLY and CDR2 is FYNNEI. The CDR3 coding sequence is TGTGCCAGCAGTGAAGAGGCACCTAGAATAACTGAAAAACTGTTTTTT. Protein sequence: CASSEEAPRITEKLFF.

In its sample, this clone was seen once. The chain employs TRBV28 and TRBJ1-2; 9 bases are shared with TRBD1. Germline CDR1 is MDHEN and CDR2 is SYDVKM. After removal of 6 bases from V and 4 bases from J, the junction contained 9 bases not matched to a gene. This CDR3 comprises 15 residues. CDR3 sequence (DNA): TGTGCCAGCAGACCTACAGGGGGCACAGGCTATGGCTACACCTTC. This codes for CASRPTGGTGYGYTF.

The chain is built from TRBV28 and TRBJ2-3; TRBD2 agrees at 8 bases. The V segment lost 6 bases and the J segment 2 bases; nucleotides outside the gene matches: 7. The CDR3 totals 15 residues. Per the germline V gene, CDR1 is MDHEN and CDR2 is SYDVKM. Here the CDR3 reads CASSGSGVNTDTQYF. For the CDR3, the DNA is TGTGCCAGCAGCGGTAGCGGGGTTAACACAGATACGCAGTATTTT.

The sample holds a few counts of this clone. The chain carries TRBV11-2 and TRBJ1-1; D might be TRBD1 (5 bases). Germline lookup yields CDR1 SGHAT and CDR2 FQNNGV. The CDR3 contains 13 residues. V was trimmed by 5 bases and J by 0 bases, leaving 7 bases between them. Here the CDR3 DNA reads TGTGCCAGCAGCCAGGACATGAACACTGAAGCTTTCTTT. Amino acids: CASSQDMNTEAFF.

This clone is a singleton in its sample. V is TRBV18 and J is TRBJ2-1; 11 bases are shared with TRBD2. Germline V gene data show CDR1 as KGHSH and CDR2 as LQKENI. V dropped 4 bases and J dropped 5; count of bases not matched to a gene: 4. This CDR3 is 15 amino acids long. This chain's CDR3 is CASSLSGGANNEQFF. The CDR3 nucleotides are TGTGCCAGCTCACTTAGCGGGGGGGCGAACAATGAGCAGTTCTTC.

The genes are TRBV5-1 and TRBJ1-1; no firm D call. Looked up from germline, CDR1 is SGHRS and CDR2 is YFSETQ. The CDR3 length is 14 residues. V lost 3 bases and J lost 4, with 13 bases in between. The CDR3 reads CASSSTTGGTEAFF. Written as DNA, the CDR3 is TGCGCCAGCAGCTCGACTACGGGTGGCACTGAAGCTTTCTTT.

The rearrangement uses TRBV5-1 and TRBJ2-5; 8 bases match TRBD2. The V gene's germline CDR1 is SGHRS and CDR2 YFSETQ. The CDR3 contains 15 residues. Trimming cost V 4 bases and J 1 base; bases outside gene matches: 6. The CDR3 sequence: CASSEISGAQETQYF. CDR3 in DNA: TGCGCCAGCAGCGAGATTAGCGGGGCCCAAGAGACCCAGTACTTC.

The chain uses TRBV5-6 and TRBJ2-1; D is possibly TRBD2 (6 bases). Per the germline V gene, CDR1 is SGHDT and CDR2 is YYEEEE. The CDR3 spans 15 residues. V lost 0 bases and J 9 bases, leaving 16 bases between the germline ends. The CDR3 spells CASSLAGTLSLEQFF. The CDR3 DNA is TGTGCCAGCAGCTTGGCCGGGACTCTCAGCCTTGAGCAGTTCTTC.

Only one count was recorded for this clone. The CDR3 spells CASSVQGSSGNTIYF. Written as DNA, the CDR3 is TGTGCCAGCAGTGTACAGGGGAGCTCTGGAAACACCATATATTTT. This sequence joins TRBV2 and TRBJ1-3, with TRBD1 matching over 7 bases. V trimming: 4 bases; J trimming: 0 bases; junction bases outside the gene matches: 3. Germline CDR1 reads SNHLY; CDR2 reads FYNNEI. CDR3 size: 15 residues.

The chain joins TRBV6-5 to TRBJ1-1; possibly TRBD1 for D (6 bases). Germline CDR1 reads MNHEY; CDR2 reads SVGAGI. CDR3 size: 14 residues. Trimming removed 7 bases from V and 2 bases from J, with 14 bases in between. CDR3 bases: TGTGCCAGCAATTCAAGACAGGCCAACACTGAAGCTTTCTTT. This gives the protein CASNSRQANTEAFF.

V and J are TRBV4-1 and TRBJ2-5; 7 positions match TRBD1. The germline V gene encodes CDR1 MGHRA and CDR2 YSYEKL. This CDR3 has 18 residues. Trimming at V came to 0 bases and at J to 5 bases, leaving 15 bases not matched to a gene. The CDR3 region is CASSQDKGEYTGAETQYF. The CDR3 DNA is TGCGCCAGCAGCCAAGATAAAGGGGAGTACACAGGGGCGGAGACCCAGTACTTC.

The rearrangement joins TRBV5-4 to TRBJ2-1, with 14 bases aligning to TRBD2. The ends lost 4 bases at V and 6 bases at J; junction bases unmatched: 3. The length of the CDR3 is 15 residues. Per the germline V gene, CDR1 is SGHNT and CDR2 is YYREEE (reference sequence). The CDR3: CASSMTSGGANEQFF. For the CDR3, the DNA is TGTGCCAGCAGCATGACTAGCGGGGGGGCCAATGAGCAGTTCTTC.

The rearrangement links TRBV7-9 to TRBJ1-2; the match to TRBD1 covers 8 bases. Germline-derived CDR1 and CDR2 are SEHNR and FQNEAQ (reference sequence). Germline trimming cut 6 bases from V and 5 bases from J; bases unmatched to any gene: 5. CDR3 length equals 13 residues. The CDR3 loop is CASRQGEGYGYTF. The CDR3 nucleotides read TGTGCCAGCAGACAGGGGGAAGGATATGGCTACACCTTC.

The chain uses TRBV6-6 and TRBJ2-1; a weak D match, TRBD2 (6 bases). V was shortened by 6 bases and J by 6 bases, with 18 bases between the two germline ends. CDR1 and CDR2 from the germline V gene are MNHNY and SVGAGI (reference sequence). The CDR3 spans 15 residues. The CDR3 reads CASREGSLERNEQFF. In DNA, the CDR3 is TGTGCCAGCAGGGAGGGATCACTAGAACGCAATGAGCAGTTCTTC.

This clone appeared a single time. The CDR3, as DNA: TGCGCCAGCAGTGATATGAGCGGGGGGGCCGTGCAGTTCTTC. As protein: CASSDMSGGAVQFF. The chain combines TRBV10-2 with TRBJ2-1, with TRBD2 matching 10 bases. The germline gives CDR1 WSHSY, CDR2 SAAADI. The CDR3 is made up of 14 amino acids. The V segment lost 3 bases and the J segment 12 bases; nucleotides outside the gene matches: 8.

V usage is TRBV5-1 and J usage is TRBJ1-6, with 7 nucleotides matching TRBD1. The V gene end was trimmed by 0 bases and the J gene end by 7 bases; junction bases not matched to a gene: 4. The CDR3 runs 15 residues. Germline V CDR1 and CDR2: SGHRS, YFSETQ. The CDR3 loop is CASSLAAGGNSPLHF. The CDR3 nucleotides are TGCGCCAGCAGCTTGGCCGCAGGGGGAAATTCACCCCTCCACTTT.

The chain joins TRBV30 to TRBJ2-1; D possibly corresponds to TRBD1 (5 bases). CDR1 and CDR2 (germline): GTSNPN, SVGIG (reference sequence). The CDR3 totals 13 residues. V lost 0 bases and J lost 12, with 15 bases in between. CDR3 region: CAWSVQTIRGQFF. The DNA of the CDR3 is TGTGCCTGGAGTGTACAAACTATAAGGGGGCAGTTCTTC.